This entry lists 7 T cell receptor beta chains sequenced from one sample in a study of radiotherapy plus CTLA-4 blockade in lung cancer. TCRdb keeps only in-frame clones here, not all; method: immunoSEQ multiplex PCR. The sample yields 90,000 to 130,000 clones, approximately 77% seen once. The sample in question was peripheral blood, obtained from a patient treated with radiotherapy plus ipilimumab. Receptors were obtained from a human donor with non-small cell lung cancer that progressed on radiotherapy plus ipilimumab. Some clones in this sample may be carry-over from other donors' samples.

This clone came up a few times. The V and J genes are TRBV19 and TRBJ1-1; 7 nucleotides match TRBD1. V was clipped by 5 bases and J by 8 bases; unmatched bases: 5. The germline gives CDR1 LNHDA, CDR2 SQIVND (reference sequence). The CDR3 totals 12 residues. The CDR3 DNA is TGTGCCAGTAGTGCTCCGGGACAGGAAGCTTTCTTT. This codes for CASSAPGQEAFF.

The chain has TRBV15 and TRBJ1-6; a possible D gene is TRBD1 (5 bases). The length of the CDR3 is 15 residues. CDR1 is LNHNV, CDR2 YYDKDF, per germline (reference sequence). Trimming removed 4 bases from V and 7 bases from J, with 14 bases in between. CDR3 nucleotides: TGTGCCACCAGCATAACCAGGGTCTACAATTCACCCCTCCACTTT. Protein product: CATSITRVYNSPLHF.

The chain joins TRBV10-3 to TRBJ2-7, with 8 bases lining up with TRBD1. V lost 6 bases and J lost 6; bases outside the gene matches: 19. The CDR3 runs 17 residues. CDR1 is ENHRY, CDR2 SYGVKD, per germline. The CDR3 is CAISQGLSGQARLEQYF. The DNA of the CDR3 is TGTGCCATCAGCCAGGGGTTGTCGGGACAGGCACGTCTCGAGCAGTACTTC.

This chain uses TRBV5-6 with TRBJ1-1; no definite D call. CDR1 and CDR2 from the germline V gene are SGHDT and YYEEEE. The CDR3 spans 14 residues. V lost 1 base, J lost 0 bases, and 7 bases lay in between. The CDR3: CASSLLRVNTEAFF. CDR3 sequence (DNA): TGTGCCAGCAGCTTGCTTCGGGTGAACACTGAAGCTTTCTTT.

The chain is built from TRBV5-1 and TRBJ2-2; D is unresolved. Germline values: CDR1 SGHRS, CDR2 YFSETQ. This CDR3 region has 16 residues. V lost 0 bases and J lost 5, with 14 bases in between. The DNA of the CDR3 is TGCGCCAGCAGCTTGGTGGGCCTGGAGTTAACCGGGGAGCTGTTTTTT. Its protein is CASSLVGLELTGELFF. Filled out from reference TRBV5-1 and TRBJ2-2, the complete variable domain reads KAGVTQTPRYLIKTRGQQVTLSCSPISGHRSVSWYQQTPGQGLQFLFEYFSETQRNKGNFPGRFSGRQFSNSRSEMNVSTLELGDSALYLCASSLVGLELTGELFFGEGSRLTVL.

The chain has TRBV18 and TRBJ1-4; 7 positions agree with TRBD1. J was trimmed by 1 base and V by 6 bases; bases with no gene match: 8. Germline V gives CDR1 KGHSH, CDR2 LQKENI. CDR3 length equals 16 residues. The CDR3 here is CASSTGLVGTNEKLFF. DNA for the CDR3: TGTGCCAGCTCGACAGGGTTAGTTGGAACTAATGAAAAACTGTTTTTT.

This clone was seen only once. The chain has TRBV18 and TRBJ1-2; possibly TRBD1 for D (5 bases). From germline, CDR1 is KGHSH and CDR2 LQKENI. V lost 1 base, J lost 3 bases, and 12 bases lay in between. The CDR3 length is 15 residues. The CDR3 spells CASSPRRDADYGYTF. As DNA, the CDR3 is TGTGCCAGCTCACCACGCCGGGACGCGGACTATGGCTACACCTTC.